This T cell receptor beta chain was identified in a study of T-cell memory formation after mild COVID-19. TCRdb reprocessed the 5' RACE reads with MiXCR, giving one entry per CDR3 protein. The sample lists 180,000 or so distinct CDR3 sequences; around a tenth were seen once. Germline V CDR1 and CDR2: DFQATT, SNEGSKA (reference sequence). CDR3 length: 13 residues. V lost 0 bases, J lost 5 bases, and 10 bases lay in between. The genes are TRBV20-1 and TRBJ1-1; D not resolved. The origin of this receptor is a man aged 18 to 30 who had mild COVID-19 (a few samples of this study predate the infection). Cell type and time point are not known. Sequencing used PBMCs or a T cell subset sorted from them (not recorded which). The CDR3 DNA reads as TGCAGTGCTAGAGATCTTGGACGGACTGAAGCTTTCTTT. Amino acid sequence: CSARDLGRTEAFF.